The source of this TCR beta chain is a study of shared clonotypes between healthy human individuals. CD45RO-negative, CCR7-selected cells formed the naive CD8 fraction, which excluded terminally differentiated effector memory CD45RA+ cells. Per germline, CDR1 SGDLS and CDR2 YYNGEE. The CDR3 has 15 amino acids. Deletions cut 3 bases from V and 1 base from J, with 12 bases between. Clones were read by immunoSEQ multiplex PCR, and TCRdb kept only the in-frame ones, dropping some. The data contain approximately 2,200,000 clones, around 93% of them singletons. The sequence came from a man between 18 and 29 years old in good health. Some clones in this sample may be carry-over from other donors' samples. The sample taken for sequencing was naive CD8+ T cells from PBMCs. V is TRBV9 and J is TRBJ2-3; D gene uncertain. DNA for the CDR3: TGTGCCAGCAGCGGCTACCAGAAAGGCACAGATACGCAGTATTTT. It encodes CASSGYQKGTDTQYF. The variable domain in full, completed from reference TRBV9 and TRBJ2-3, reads DSGVTQTPKHLITATGQRVTLRCSPRSGDLSVYWYQQSLDQGLQFLIQYYNGEERAKGNILERFSAQQFPDLHSELNLSSLELGDSALYFCASSGYQKGTDTQYFGPGTRLTVL.